This T cell receptor (beta chain) was sequenced in a study of OX40 agonist ivuxolimab in advanced cancers. Study summary: Aged roughly 23 to 80 with a mean of 60 years, they were less than 90% male.

Profiled with immunoSEQ multiplex PCR; TCRdb holds only in-frame clones, not every one. The sample consists of approximately 79,000 clones, 65% to 90% of them appearing once. The CDR3 totals 12 residues. V was trimmed by 0 bases and J by 6 bases, leaving 6 bases between them. Germline V CDR1 and CDR2: SGHAT, FQNNGV. The clonotype originates from an adult with an advanced solid tumor such as melanoma, head and neck, liver or kidney cancer. The sample here was CD4+ or CD8+ T cells sorted from blood, taken in a trial of the OX40 agonist ivuxolimab. The chain joins TRBV11-2 to TRBJ2-7, with no clear D. CDR3 loop: CASSLDRSEQYF. In DNA form, the CDR3 reads TGTGCCAGCAGCTTAGATCGGTCCGAGCAGTACTTC.